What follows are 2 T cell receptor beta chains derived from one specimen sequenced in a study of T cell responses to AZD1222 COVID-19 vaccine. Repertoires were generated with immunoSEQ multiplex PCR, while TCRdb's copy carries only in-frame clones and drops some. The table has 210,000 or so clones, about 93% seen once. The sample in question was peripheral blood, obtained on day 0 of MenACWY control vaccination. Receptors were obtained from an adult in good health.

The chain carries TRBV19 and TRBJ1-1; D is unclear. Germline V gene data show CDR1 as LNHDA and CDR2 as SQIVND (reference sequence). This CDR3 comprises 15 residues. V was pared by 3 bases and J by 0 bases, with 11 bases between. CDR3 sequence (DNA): TGTGCCAGTAGTATGGGGTTGGGGATGAACACTGAAGCTTTCTTT. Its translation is CASSMGLGMNTEAFF.

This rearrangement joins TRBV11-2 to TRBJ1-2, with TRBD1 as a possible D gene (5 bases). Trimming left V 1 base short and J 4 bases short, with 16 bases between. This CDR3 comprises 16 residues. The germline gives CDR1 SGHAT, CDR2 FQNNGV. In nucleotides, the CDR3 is TGTGCCAGCAGCTTAGGCGGTGGGCGGGGACCCTATGGCTACACCTTC. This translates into CASSLGGGRGPYGYTF. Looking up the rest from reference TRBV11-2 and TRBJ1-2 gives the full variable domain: EAGVAQSPRYKIIEKRQSVAFWCNPISGHATLYWYQQILGQGPKLLIQFQNNGVVDDSQLPKDRFSAERLKGVDSTLKIQPAKLEDSAVYLCASSLGGGRGPYGYTFGSGTRLTVV.